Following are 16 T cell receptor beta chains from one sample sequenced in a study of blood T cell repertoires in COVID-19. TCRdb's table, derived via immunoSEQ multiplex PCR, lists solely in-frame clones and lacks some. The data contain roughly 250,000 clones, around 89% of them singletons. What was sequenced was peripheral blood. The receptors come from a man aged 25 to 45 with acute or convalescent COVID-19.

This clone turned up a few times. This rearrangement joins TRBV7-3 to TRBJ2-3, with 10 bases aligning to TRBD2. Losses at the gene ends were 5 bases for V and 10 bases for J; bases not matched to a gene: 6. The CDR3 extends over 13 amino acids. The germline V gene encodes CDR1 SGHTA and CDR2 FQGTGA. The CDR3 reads CASSDQRGGAQYF. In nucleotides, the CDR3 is TGTGCCAGCAGCGACCAGCGGGGGGGCGCGCAGTATTTT.

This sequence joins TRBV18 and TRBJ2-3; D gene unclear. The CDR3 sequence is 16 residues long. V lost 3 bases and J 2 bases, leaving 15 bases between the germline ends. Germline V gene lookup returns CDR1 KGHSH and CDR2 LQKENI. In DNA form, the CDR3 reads TGTGCCAGCTCACCCGGCCCTCTGGGCCCCACAGATACGCAGTATTTT. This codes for CASSPGPLGPTDTQYF.

The CDR3 nucleotides read TGTGCCAGCAGTAGGAAAACGGGGGGACCCGCCGCGGGAGAGACCCAGTACTTC. Its protein product is CASSRKTGGPAAGETQYF. This sequence joins TRBV28 and TRBJ2-5; 7 nucleotides agree with TRBD2. Germline CDR1 MDHEN, CDR2 SYDVKM. This CDR3 has 18 amino acids. V was pared by 5 bases and J by 4 bases, with 19 bases of the junction left unmatched.

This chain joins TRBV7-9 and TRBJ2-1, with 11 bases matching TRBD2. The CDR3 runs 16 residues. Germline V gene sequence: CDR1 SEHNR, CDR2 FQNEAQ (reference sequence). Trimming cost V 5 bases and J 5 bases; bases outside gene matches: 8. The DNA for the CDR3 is TGTGCCAGCAGCGCCCCCCTAGCGGGGGGCGACAATGAGCAGTTCTTC. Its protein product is CASSAPLAGGDNEQFF.

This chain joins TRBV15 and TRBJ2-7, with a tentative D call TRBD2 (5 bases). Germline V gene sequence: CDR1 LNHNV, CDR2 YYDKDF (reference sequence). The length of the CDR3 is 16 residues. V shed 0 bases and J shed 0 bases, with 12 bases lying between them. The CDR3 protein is CATSRDRGLLSYEQYF. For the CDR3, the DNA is TGTGCCACCAGCAGAGATCGGGGTCTCCTCTCCTACGAGCAGTACTTC.

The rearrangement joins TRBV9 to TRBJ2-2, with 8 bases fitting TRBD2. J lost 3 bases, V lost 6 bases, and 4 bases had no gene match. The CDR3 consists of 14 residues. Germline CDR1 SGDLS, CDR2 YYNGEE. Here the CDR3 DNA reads TGTGCCAGCACCGGGGGGGGTTACACCGGGGAGCTGTTTTTT. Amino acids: CASTGGGYTGELFF.

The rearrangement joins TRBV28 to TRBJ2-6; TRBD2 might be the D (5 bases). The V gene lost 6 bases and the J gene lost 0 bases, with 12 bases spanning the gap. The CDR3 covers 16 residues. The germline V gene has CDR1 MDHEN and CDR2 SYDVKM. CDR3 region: CASRDFGLSGANVLTF. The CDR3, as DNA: TGTGCCAGCAGGGACTTTGGCCTCTCTGGGGCCAACGTCCTGACTTTC.

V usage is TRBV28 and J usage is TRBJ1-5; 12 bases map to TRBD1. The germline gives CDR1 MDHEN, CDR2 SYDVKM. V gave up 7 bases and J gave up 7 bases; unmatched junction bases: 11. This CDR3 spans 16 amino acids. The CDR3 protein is CASTLRDRGRAQPQHF. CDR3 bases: TGTGCCAGCACCCTCCGGGACAGGGGGCGCGCCCAGCCCCAGCATTTT.

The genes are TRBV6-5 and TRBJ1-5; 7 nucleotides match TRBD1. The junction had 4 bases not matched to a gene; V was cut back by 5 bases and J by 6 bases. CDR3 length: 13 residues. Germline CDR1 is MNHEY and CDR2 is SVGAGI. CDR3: CASSTGVAQPQHF. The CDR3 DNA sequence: TGTGCCAGCAGTACAGGGGTGGCTCAGCCCCAGCATTTT.

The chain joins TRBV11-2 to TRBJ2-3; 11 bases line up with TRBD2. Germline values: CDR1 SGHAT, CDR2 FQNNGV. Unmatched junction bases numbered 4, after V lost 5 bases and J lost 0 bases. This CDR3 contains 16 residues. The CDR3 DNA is TGTGCCAGCAGCCCTAGCGGGGGGCGAAGCACAGATACGCAGTATTTT. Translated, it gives CASSPSGGRSTDTQYF.

This CDR3 reads CASSLHSEAQYF. The CDR3 DNA sequence: TGTGCCAGCAGCCTTCACTCGGAGGCGCAGTATTTT. The chain carries TRBV5-4 and TRBJ2-3; D perhaps matches TRBD2 (5 bases). CDR3 length: 12 residues. CDR1 and CDR2 (germline): SGHNT, YYREEE (reference sequence). V gave up 4 bases and J gave up 10 bases, with 13 bases separating them.

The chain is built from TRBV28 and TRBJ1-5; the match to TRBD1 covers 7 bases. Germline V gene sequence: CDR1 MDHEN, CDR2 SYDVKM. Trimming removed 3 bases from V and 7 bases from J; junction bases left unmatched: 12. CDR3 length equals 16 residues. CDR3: CASSFLRQGREQPQHF. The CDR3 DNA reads TGTGCCAGCAGTTTCCTCCGACAGGGCAGAGAACAGCCCCAGCATTTT.

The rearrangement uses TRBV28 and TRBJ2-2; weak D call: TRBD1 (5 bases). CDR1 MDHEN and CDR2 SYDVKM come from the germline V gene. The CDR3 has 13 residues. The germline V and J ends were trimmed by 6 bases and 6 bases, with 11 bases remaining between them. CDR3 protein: CASRRTRAGELFF. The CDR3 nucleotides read TGTGCCAGCAGACGGACCAGGGCCGGGGAGCTGTTTTTT.

The CDR3 region has the DNA TGTGCCAGCAGCTCAAGACCGGGACTAGGGACCCCCGGGGAGCTGTTTTTT. The encoded protein is CASSSRPGLGTPGELFF. The rearrangement links TRBV7-3 to TRBJ2-2, with TRBD2 identical over 8 bases. CDR3 size: 17 residues. CDR1 and CDR2 (germline): SGHTA, FQGTGA. The V and J ends lost 4 bases and 6 bases, in that order; junction bases with no gene match: 13.

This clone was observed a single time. The CDR3: CASSSKGGTEAFF. The CDR3 nucleotides read TGTGCCAGCAGCTCAAAAGGAGGCACTGAAGCTTTCTTT. The rearrangement joins TRBV5-4 to TRBJ1-1; no clear D. Trimming removed 3 bases at V and 4 bases at J, with 10 bases between. The germline V gene has CDR1 SGHNT and CDR2 YYREEE (reference sequence). This CDR3 is built from 13 residues.

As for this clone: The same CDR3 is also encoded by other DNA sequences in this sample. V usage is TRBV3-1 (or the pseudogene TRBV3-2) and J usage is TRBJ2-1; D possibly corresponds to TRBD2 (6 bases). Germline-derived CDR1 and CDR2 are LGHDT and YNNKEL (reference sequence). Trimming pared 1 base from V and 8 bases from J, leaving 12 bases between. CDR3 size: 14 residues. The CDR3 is CASSQGGGYDEQFF. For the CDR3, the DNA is TGTGCCAGCAGCCAAGGTGGAGGGTACGATGAGCAGTTCTTC.